These 15 T cell receptor beta chains originate from one sample sequenced in a study of post-analysis software for immune sequencing data. Study-wide results and limits: TRBV5-6, TRBV5-1 and TRBV20-1 belonged to a set of about five TRBV segments that were more frequent in patients than controls.

These TCRs are of unknown antigen specificity. Prepared libraries of TCR beta cDNA carried unique molecular identifiers. TCRdb itself ran the PCR reads through MiXCR, one entry per CDR3 protein. The sample lists hundreds of thousands of distinct CDR3 sequences; 30% to 45% were seen once. Specimen: blood. These TCRs come from a girl between 5 and 17 years old with multiple sclerosis.

This clonotype was seen a few times. This sequence joins TRBV15 and TRBJ2-1; D not certain. The germline gives CDR1 LNHNV, CDR2 YYDKDF (reference sequence). Trimming shortened V by 5 bases and J by 5 bases, and 16 bases separated the two germline ends. This CDR3 has 15 amino acids. The CDR3 loop is CATSLSLGYNNEQFF. The DNA of the CDR3 is TGTGCCACCAGCCTGAGTTTGGGCTACAACAATGAGCAGTTCTTC.

This sequence joins TRBV3-1 and TRBJ1-1, with a weak D call TRBD1 (6 bases). CDR1 LGHDT and CDR2 YNNKEL come from the germline V gene (reference sequence). V was cut by 1 base and J by 5 bases, with 8 bases left in between. The CDR3 spans 13 residues. Here the CDR3 DNA reads TGTGCCAGCAGCCAAGCCCAGGGGACTGAAGCTTTCTTT. Residues: CASSQAQGTEAFF.

The chain recombines TRBV5-5 with TRBJ1-5; D uncertain. V was shortened by 0 bases and J by 5 bases, with 6 bases between the two germline ends. The germline CDR1 and CDR2 sequences are SGHKS and YYEKEE (reference sequence). This CDR3 spans 13 amino acids. CDR3 sequence reads: CASSLGGYQPQHF. CDR3 nucleotides: TGTGCCAGCAGCTTGGGGGGTTATCAGCCCCAGCATTTT.

This clonotype was seen many times. The V gene is TRBV7-6, the J gene TRBJ2-7; 12 bases fit TRBD2. Germline CDR1 and CDR2: SGHVS and FNYEAQ. The CDR3 consists of 17 residues. Germline trimming cut 5 bases from V and 4 bases from J; bases unmatched to any gene: 12. CDR3 sequence (DNA): TGTGCCAGCAGCCTAATCAGGACTAGCGGGGATAATTACGAGCAGTACTTC. Amino acids: CASSLIRTSGDNYEQYF.

The V and J genes are TRBV20-1 and TRBJ1-5; no definite D call. CDR3 length equals 14 residues. CDR1 and CDR2 (germline): DFQATT, SNEGSKA (reference sequence). V dropped 0 bases and J dropped 1 base, with 7 bases sitting between them. CDR3 sequence (DNA): TGCAGTGCTAGAGATCTCAGGAGCAATCAGCCCCAGCATTTT. Amino acid sequence: CSARDLRSNQPQHF.

This clonotype has ten or more counts. Written as DNA, the CDR3 is TGCAGCGTTGACAGGGGCTATGGCTACACCTTC. It codes for CSVDRGYGYTF. The genes are TRBV29-1 and TRBJ1-2; the D gene is possibly TRBD1 (6 bases). This CDR3 has 11 residues. CDR1 SQVTM and CDR2 ANQGSEA come from the germline V gene. Trimming took 3 bases from V and 4 from J, leaving 6 bases between them.

This sequence joins TRBV7-2 and TRBJ2-1; D remains unclear. CDR3 size: 16 residues. Deletions cut 1 base from V and 4 bases from J, with 14 bases between. The germline V gene encodes CDR1 SGHTA and CDR2 FQGNSA. The CDR3 DNA reads TGTGCCAGCAGCTTAGAAGTCTTAGCCGCGTACAATGAGCAGTTCTTC. Translation gives CASSLEVLAAYNEQFF.

The V gene is TRBV7-9, the J gene TRBJ2-7; D ambiguous. The germline V gene has CDR1 SEHNR and CDR2 FQNEAQ (reference sequence). The length of the CDR3 is 14 residues. The V end lost 0 bases, the J end lost 1 base, and 7 bases lay between the germline ends. The CDR3 loop reads CASSLASTSYEQYF. In DNA, the CDR3 is TGTGCCAGCAGCTTAGCCAGCACTTCCTACGAGCAGTACTTC.

The CDR3 coding sequence is TGTGCCAGCAGCCAAGAGGCAGGGGGGACCCAAGAGACCCAGTACTTC. Amino acid sequence: CASSQEAGGTQETQYF. This chain uses TRBV3-1 with TRBJ2-5, with D tentatively TRBD1 (7 bases). Trimming left V 0 bases short and J 1 base short, with 12 bases between. CDR1 LGHDT and CDR2 YNNKEL come from the germline V gene (reference sequence). The CDR3 consists of 16 residues.

This chain links TRBV5-6 with TRBJ2-4, with D maybe TRBD2 (5 bases). The CDR3 has 16 amino acids. The V end lost 0 bases, the J end lost 0 bases, and 10 bases lay between the germline ends. The V gene's germline CDR1 is SGHDT and CDR2 YYEEEE. CDR3 sequence: CASSLDWRLAKNIQYF. The CDR3 DNA sequence: TGTGCCAGCAGCTTGGATTGGAGGCTAGCCAAAAACATTCAGTACTTC.

This clonotype has only a few counts. This sequence joins TRBV20-1 and TRBJ1-5; TRBD1 matches at 9 bases. V trimming: 3 bases; J trimming: 5 bases; junction bases outside the gene matches: 8. There are 15 residues in the CDR3. CDR1 DFQATT and CDR2 SNEGSKA come from the germline V gene (reference sequence). The CDR3 bases are TGCAGTGCTAGCAGATCGACAGGGGGGGATCAGCCCCAGCATTTT. The encoded protein is CSASRSTGGDQPQHF.

J is TRBJ1-6 and V is TRBV6-5, with TRBD1 matching 7 bases. The V gene's germline CDR1 is MNHEY and CDR2 SVGAGI. The CDR3 extends over 14 amino acids. V was pared by 2 bases and J by 8 bases, with 3 bases of the junction left unmatched. Here the CDR3 reads CASSYRGPYSPLHF. The DNA of the CDR3 is TGTGCCAGCAGTTACAGGGGGCCGTATTCACCCCTCCACTTT.

The chain carries TRBV5-8 and TRBJ1-2, with 8 positions matching TRBD1. The V gene's germline CDR1 is SGHTS and CDR2 YDEGEE. This CDR3 is 13 amino acids long. The J segment lost 8 bases and the V segment lost 4 bases, leaving 7 bases of the junction unmatched. DNA of the CDR3: TGTGCCAGCAGCCCGGACAGGGTGAGAGGCTACACCTTC. It codes for CASSPDRVRGYTF.

Turning to this clonotype: One end of the junction varies from germline; a read error may be responsible. J is TRBJ2-7 and V is TRBV6-5; the D gene could be TRBD1 or TRBD2 (5 bases each). Germline lookup yields CDR1 MNHEY and CDR2 SVGAGI. CDR3 length: 14 residues. The CDR3 DNA is TGTGCCGGCAGGCCGTCGGGACCGAGATACGAGCAGTACTTC. It specifies CAGRPSGPRYEQYF.

The chain recombines TRBV7-9 with TRBJ2-2, with 12 positions matching TRBD2. The CDR3 sequence is 18 residues long. Per germline, CDR1 SEHNR and CDR2 FQNEAQ (reference sequence). The ends lost 5 bases at V and 0 bases at J; junction bases unmatched: 7. CDR3 sequence (DNA): TGTGCCAGCAGCCCTACTAGCGGGGGGCTTGCGAACACCGGGGAGCTGTTTTTT. This sequence encodes CASSPTSGGLANTGELFF.